Sequencing of this T cell receptor (beta chain) was carried out in a study of beta chain features in type 1 diabetes. Trimming left V 2 bases short and J 5 bases short, with 9 bases between. The germline CDR1 and CDR2 sequences are SGHAT and FQNNGV. This CDR3 spans 13 amino acids. Whole-study findings and limits: High-TCR-expressing cells could be over-represented by cDNA sequencing. All four CD4+ subsets of Type 1 diabetes patients contained TCRB CDR3s that were moderately but significantly shorter.

Turning to this clone: Its specificity is unknown.

As every portion of the isolated RNA was reverse transcribed, the sequencing read expressed TCRB transcripts. Profiled with immunoSEQ multiplex PCR; TCRdb holds only in-frame clones, not every one. The data show nearly 350,000 clones, with 7.5% to 9% seen just once and under 0.5% held by the top ten. Sequenced: central memory CD4+ T cells from blood. This chain connects TRBV11-2 to TRBJ1-1, with a weak D call TRBD1 (6 bases). The clonotype was recovered from a woman under 30 in good health. The DNA for the CDR3 is TGTGCCAGCAGCTTACAAGGGGGGACTGAAGCTTTCTTT. This translates into CASSLQGGTEAFF.